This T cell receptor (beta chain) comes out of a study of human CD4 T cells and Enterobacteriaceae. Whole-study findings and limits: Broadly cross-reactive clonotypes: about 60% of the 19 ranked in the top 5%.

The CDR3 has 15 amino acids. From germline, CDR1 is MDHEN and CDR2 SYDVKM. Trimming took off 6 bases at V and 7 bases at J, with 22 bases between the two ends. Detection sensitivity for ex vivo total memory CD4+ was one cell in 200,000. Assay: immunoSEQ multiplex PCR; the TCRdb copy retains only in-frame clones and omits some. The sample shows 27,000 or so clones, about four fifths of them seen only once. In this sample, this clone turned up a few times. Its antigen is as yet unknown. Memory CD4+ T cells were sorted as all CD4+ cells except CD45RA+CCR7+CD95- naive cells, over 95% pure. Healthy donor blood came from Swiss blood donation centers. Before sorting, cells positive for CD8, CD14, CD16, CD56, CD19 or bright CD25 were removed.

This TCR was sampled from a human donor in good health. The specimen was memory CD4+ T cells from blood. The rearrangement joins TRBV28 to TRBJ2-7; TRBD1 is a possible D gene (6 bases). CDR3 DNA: TGTGCCAGCAGCCCCTTGGGGGCTAGGGTTCGGGAGCAGTACTTC. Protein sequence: CASSPLGARVREQYF.